A selection of T cell receptor beta chains follows, all from one sample in a study of cytomegalovirus exposure and HLA in healthy donors. Clones were sequenced by immunoSEQ multiplex PCR, and TCRdb holds only the in-frame ones, with some missing. Here the sample spans tens of thousands of clones, 79% being singletons. The sample consisted of PBMCs. Source of these receptors: a woman in her forties in good health and CMV-seronegative. Both conserved end residues are part of each CDR3. A D gene is named only where the DNA matches it firmly. Not every row has a clone size; where given, it reads once, few, many or a size class.

J gene | CDR3 length | V gene | D gene | clone size | CDR3 protein | CDR3 DNA
TRBJ2-2 | 17 | TRBV5-1 | TRBD1 | - | CASTPSGRQGAAGELFF | TGCGCCAGCACCCCATCAGGAAGACAGGGGGCCGCCGGGGAGCTGTTTTTT
TRBJ2-7 | 15 | TRBV7-2 | TRBD2 | - | CASSLASGGSYEQYF | TGTGCCAGCAGCTTAGCTAGCGGGGGCTCCTACGAGCAGTACTTC
TRBJ1-2 | 15 | TRBV4-2 | - | - | CASSQDFLGGYGYTF | TGTGCCAGCAGCCAAGATTTTCTAGGGGGCTATGGCTACACCTTC
TRBJ2-1 | 12 | TRBV5-6 | - | - | CASSSTVGEQFF | TGTGCCAGCAGCTCTACAGTTGGTGAGCAGTTCTTC
TRBJ1-6 | 14 | TRBV19 | TRBD1 | - | CASSTDRGSSPLHF | TGTGCCAGTAGTACGGACAGGGGGAGTTCACCCCTCCACTTT
TRBJ1-1 | 13 | TRBV7-2 | - | few | CASSLSGPTEAFF | TGTGCCAGCAGCTTATCCGGTCCCACTGAAGCTTTCTTT
TRBJ2-7 | 13 | TRBV7-2 | - | - | CASSYRWSYEQYF | TGTGCCAGCAGCTACAGATGGTCCTACGAGCAGTACTTC
TRBJ1-4 | 15 | TRBV7-9 | TRBD1 | once | CASSSHRGTNEKLFF | TGTGCCAGCAGCTCACACAGGGGAACTAATGAAAAACTGTTTTTT
TRBJ1-1 | 13 | TRBV28 | - | - | CASSFPLNTEAFF | TGTGCCAGCAGTTTCCCTCTGAACACTGAAGCTTTCTTT
TRBJ2-3 | 16 | TRBV9 | - | - | CASSVDVGRGTDTQYF | TGTGCCAGCAGCGTAGATGTCGGGCGGGGCACAGATACGCAGTATTTT
TRBJ1-2 | 14 | TRBV6-4 | - | - | CASSDSNGAGGYTF | TGTGCCAGCAGTGACTCAAACGGGGCGGGAGGCTACACCTTC
TRBJ1-6 | 15 | TRBV10-3 | TRBD1 | - | CAISDGQGRDSPLHF | TGTGCCATCAGTGATGGACAGGGGCGAGATTCACCCCTCCACTTT
TRBJ2-7 | 15 | TRBV6-5 | - | - | CASSYSKSGTYEQYF | TGTGCCAGCAGTTACTCGAAGTCAGGGACCTACGAGCAGTACTTC
TRBJ2-6 | 17 | TRBV7-9 | TRBD1 | - | CASSHGQGQRGANVLTF | TGTGCCAGCAGCCACGGACAGGGCCAGAGAGGGGCCAACGTCCTGACTTTC
TRBJ1-1 | 22 | TRBV12-5 | - | few | CASGLVGWGGGILLRRETEAFF | TGTGCTAGTGGTTTGGTAGGATGGGGGGGAGGAATCCTCCTCAGAAGGGAGACTGAAGCTTTCTTT
TRBJ1-5 | 9 | TRBV30 | - | - | CACGGSQHF | TGTGCCTGCGGGGGTTCCCAGCATTTT
TRBJ1-1 | 17 | TRBV2 | - | once | CASSGPQVGAVSTEAFF | TGTGCCAGCAGTGGTCCCCAGGTGGGGGCCGTGAGCACTGAAGCTTTCTTT
TRBJ2-3 | 15 | TRBV18 | TRBD2 | - | CASSPQGTSPDTQYF | TGTGCCAGCTCACCACAGGGGACTAGCCCAGATACGCAGTATTTT
TRBJ2-1 | 15 | TRBV7-2 | TRBD2 | few | CASSLGRLAYNEQFF | TGTGCCAGCAGCCTAGGGAGACTAGCGTACAATGAGCAGTTCTTC
TRBJ2-1 | 14 | TRBV2 | - | once | CASSAGGGGNEQFF | TGTGCCAGCAGTGCAGGGGGCGGGGGCAATGAGCAGTTCTTC
TRBJ2-3 | 12 | TRBV5-1 | - | - | CASSLSGDTQYF | TGCGCCAGCAGCTTGTCCGGAGATACGCAGTATTTT
TRBJ1-6 | 14 | TRBV5-6 | - | - | CASSLAAGLSPLHF | TGTGCCAGCAGCTTGGCGGCAGGTCTATCACCCCTCCACTTT
TRBJ1-4 | 19 | TRBV4-3 | TRBD1 | - | CASSQGAQGPLATNEKLFF | TGCGCCAGCAGCCAAGGTGCACAGGGGCCGCTGGCAACTAATGAAAAACTGTTTTTT
TRBJ1-6 | 17 | TRBV5-6 | - | - | CASSLAQASSYNSPLHF | TGTGCCAGCAGCTTGGCACAGGCGAGCTCCTATAATTCACCCCTCCACTTT
TRBJ1-3 | 15 | TRBV27 | - | - | CASSLRGIDGNTIYF | TGTGCCAGCAGTTTACGAGGAATTGATGGAAACACCATATATTTT